This T cell receptor beta chain derives from a study of early T cells in non-severe SARS-CoV-2 infection. Whole-study results and caveats: The study's VDJdb matching favored anti-spike CD8 responses and missed private and CD4 specificities.

This clonotype was picked up many times. Its cognate antigen is unknown. TCRdb reprocessed the 5' RACE reads via MiXCR and lists one record per CDR3 protein. The data show around 71,000 distinct CDR3 sequences, roughly 15% seen once. Germline CDR1 and CDR2: SEHNR and FQNEAQ (reference sequence). Trimming cost V 5 bases and J 7 bases, with 17 bases left between them. The CDR3 is made up of 14 amino acids. The rearrangement uses TRBV7-9 and TRBJ1-1; weak D call: TRBD1 (5 bases). This TCR was sampled from an adult who was a healthcare worker with PCR-confirmed SARS-CoV-2 infection or an uninfected control (not recorded which). This sample comprised whole blood, obtained at baseline. CDR3 in amino acids: CASSMQGTLDEAFF. The CDR3 DNA sequence: TGTGCCAGCAGCATGCAGGGAACCCTCGATGAAGCTTTCTTT.